This T cell receptor (beta chain) was obtained from a study of human CD8 memory T cell subsets. The study, taken as a whole, reports: The stem-like memory and precursor exhausted T cell populations displayed similarly high diversity, which was not the case for effector memory cells. Chao1-based estimation suggested that stem-like memory T cells exhibit greater diversity than precursor exhausted T cells. In terms of chain coverage, this study sequenced T cell receptor beta chains exclusively.

By UMI-labeled 5' RACE, the TCR beta libraries were made. TCRdb processed the 5' RACE reads again and assigns one entry to each CDR3 protein, with no DNA. The table lists fewer than 20,000 distinct CDR3 sequences. It was negative magnetic separation that enriched the total CD8+ T cells. Details on this clonotype: Its antigen is undetermined.

The TCR comes from a human donor in good health. Material for sequencing was CD8+ T cells from PBMCs.

The CDR3: CASSTPGGSPNQPQHF. J is TRBJ1-5 and V is TRBV28. CDR1 MDHEN and CDR2 SYDVKM come from the germline V gene. The CDR3 consists of 16 residues.